The 26 T cell receptor beta chains given below trace back to one sample, sequenced in a study of cytomegalovirus exposure and HLA in healthy donors. 60 Vbeta and 13 Jbeta primers were used in PCR. Here immunoSEQ multiplex PCR was the method, and the copy in TCRdb shows in-frame clones only, minus some. The sample contains around 150,000 clones, about 64% of which appear only once. The specimen sequenced was PBMCs. Receptor source: a woman aged 25 to 39 in good health and CMV-seropositive.

This rearrangement joins TRBV6-1 to TRBJ2-7; no clear D. Trimming took off 7 bases at V and 6 bases at J, with 16 bases between the two ends. The CDR3 has 13 amino acids. The germline V gene has CDR1 MNHNS and CDR2 SASEGT. CDR3 sequence (DNA): TGTGCCAGCACTGCAAGTAGTACCTTCGAGCAGTACTTC. It codes for CASTASSTFEQYF.

This clone is a singleton in its sample. This sequence joins TRBV7-9 and TRBJ1-2, with 7 bases aligning to TRBD1. V lost 2 bases to trimming and J lost 8 bases; unmatched junction nucleotides: 14. The CDR3 totals 16 residues. Germline lookup yields CDR1 SEHNR and CDR2 FQNEAQ (reference sequence). The CDR3 sequence is CASSLRQVITGEGYTF. The CDR3 region has the DNA TGTGCCAGCAGCTTACGTCAAGTGATTACAGGGGAAGGCTACACCTTC.

This clone was seen more than once but under ten times. The chain recombines TRBV7-8 with TRBJ1-2; TRBD1 agrees at 8 bases. The junction had 7 bases not matched to a gene; V was cut back by 5 bases and J by 8 bases. The length of the CDR3 is 13 residues. Germline CDR1 reads SGHVS; CDR2 reads FQNEAQ. In nucleotides, the CDR3 is TGTGCCAGCAGCGTCGGTCCAGGGGGCGGCTACACCTTC. Its protein is CASSVGPGGGYTF.

The gene calls are TRBV11-2 and TRBJ1-4, with TRBD1 as a possible D gene (5 bases). CDR3 size: 14 residues. V was cut by 3 bases and J by 8 bases, with 13 bases left in between. Germline V gene lookup returns CDR1 SGHAT and CDR2 FQNNGV. The CDR3 DNA sequence: TGTGCCAGCAGCTTGGGCAGGGATCACGAAAAACTGTTTTTT. This gives the protein CASSLGRDHEKLFF.

V and J are TRBV7-9 and TRBJ1-1; D remains unclear. The germline V gene encodes CDR1 SEHNR and CDR2 FQNEAQ (reference sequence). Trimming took 5 bases from V and 8 from J, leaving 9 bases between them. The CDR3 totals 11 residues. In nucleotides, the CDR3 is TGTGCCAGCAGCGTCGAGGGAGAAGCTTTCTTT. Translated, it gives CASSVEGEAFF.

The V and J genes are TRBV29-1 and TRBJ1-1; no firm D call. There are 14 residues in the CDR3. Germline-derived CDR1 and CDR2 are SQVTM and ANQGSEA. V lost 0 bases and J lost 6, with 14 bases in between. This CDR3 reads CSVEDDGVRAEAFF. CDR3 DNA: TGCAGCGTTGAAGATGACGGGGTTAGGGCTGAAGCTTTCTTT.

The gene calls are TRBV28 and TRBJ1-2; 8 bases fit TRBD1. The CDR3 is 15 amino acids. CDR1 and CDR2 (germline): MDHEN, SYDVKM. With 4 bases clipped from V and 2 bases from J, the junction kept 6 bases outside the gene matches. This CDR3 is CASSSSGTGNYGYTF. For the CDR3, the DNA is TGTGCCAGCAGTTCTTCCGGGACAGGAAACTATGGCTACACCTTC.

The chain combines TRBV6-4 with TRBJ1-1; TRBD1 matches 7 bases. V dropped 6 bases and J dropped 5; count of bases not matched to a gene: 6. Germline-derived CDR1 and CDR2 are MRHNA and SNTAGT. CDR3 length: 13 residues. This CDR3 reads CASSSTGTTEAFF. CDR3 nucleotides: TGTGCCAGCAGCTCGACAGGGACGACTGAAGCTTTCTTT.

This clone was observed a handful of times. CDR3 sequence (DNA): TGTGCCAGCAGTGCCCTCGACAGGTCGGGAGGGACTGAAGCTTTCTTT. Translated: CASSALDRSGGTEAFF. V is TRBV6-1 and J is TRBJ1-1; D is possibly TRBD1 (6 bases). The V gene lost 4 bases and the J gene lost 5 bases, with 20 bases spanning the gap. The CDR3 runs 16 residues. CDR1 is MNHNS and CDR2 is SASEGT in the germline V gene.

The chain recombines TRBV25-1 with TRBJ1-6, with D unresolved. There are 14 residues in the CDR3. Germline loops: CDR1 MGHDK, CDR2 SYGVNS. V was clipped by 4 bases and J by 2 bases, with 6 bases between them. The CDR3 nucleotides read TGTGCCAGCAGTGGGCCAGCCTATAATTCACCCCTCCACTTT. It encodes CASSGPAYNSPLHF. Together with reference TRBV25-1 and TRBJ1-6, the CDR3 gives the full variable domain: EADIYQTPRYLVIGTGKKITLECSQTMGHDKMYWYQQDPGMELHLIHYSYGVNSTEKGDLSSESTVSRIRTEHFPLTLESARPSHTSQYLCASSGPAYNSPLHFGNGTRLTVT.

The chain's CDR3 is CASSVGSERYTGELFF. Written as DNA, the CDR3 is TGTGCCAGCAGCGTAGGTAGTGAGAGGTACACCGGGGAGCTGTTTTTT. The chain is built from TRBV9 and TRBJ2-2; D gene uncertain. CDR1 SGDLS and CDR2 YYNGEE come from the germline V gene. The CDR3 covers 16 residues. V dropped 0 bases and J dropped 3 bases, with 12 bases sitting between them.

Only a few counts were recorded for this clone. The chain uses TRBV6-5 and TRBJ2-7, with 7 bases identical to TRBD2. The V gene's germline CDR1 is MNHEY and CDR2 SVGAGI. The CDR3 consists of 14 residues. V dropped 3 bases and J dropped 2; count of bases not matched to a gene: 4. The CDR3 region has the DNA TGTGCCAGCAGTTATAGTGGACTAGCCTACGAGCAGTACTTC. This encodes CASSYSGLAYEQYF.

The rearrangement uses TRBV18 and TRBJ2-1; TRBD1 matches 7 bases. Trimming at V came to 8 bases and at J to 9 bases, leaving 7 bases not matched to a gene. This CDR3 spans 12 amino acids. CDR1 is KGHSH, CDR2 LQKENI, per germline. CDR3 loop: CASHMDRPEQFF. The CDR3 DNA sequence: TGTGCCAGCCACATGGACAGGCCTGAGCAGTTCTTC.

The genes are TRBV5-1 and TRBJ2-1; D possibly corresponds to TRBD2 (6 bases). V shed 4 bases and J shed 6 bases, with 17 bases lying between them. The germline gives CDR1 SGHRS, CDR2 YFSETQ. CDR3 length equals 15 residues. CDR3 region: CASSRQTRGGNEQFF. In DNA form, the CDR3 reads TGCGCCAGCAGCCGGCAGACTAGGGGAGGCAATGAGCAGTTCTTC.

This clone was seen a handful of times. The gene calls are TRBV10-3 and TRBJ1-2, with 9 bases identical to TRBD1. Germline-derived CDR1 and CDR2 are ENHRY and SYGVKD. The CDR3 runs 12 residues. V dropped 9 bases and J dropped 6; count of bases not matched to a gene: 5. The CDR3 nucleotides are TGTGCCATTCCCGGGACAGGGAATGGCTACACCTTC. Amino acid sequence: CAIPGTGNGYTF.

The chain joins TRBV6-5 to TRBJ1-2; D is possibly TRBD1 (5 bases). Trimming shortened V by 3 bases and J by 8 bases, and 10 bases separated the two germline ends. This CDR3 is 12 amino acids long. From germline, CDR1 is MNHEY and CDR2 SVGAGI. For the CDR3, the DNA is TGTGCCAGCAGTTATCGGGGGAGCGGCTACACCTTC. Translation gives CASSYRGSGYTF.

The chain has TRBV6-5 and TRBJ2-1; 7 nucleotides line up with TRBD1. Losses at the gene ends were 7 bases for V and 15 bases for J; bases not matched to a gene: 12. CDR1 and CDR2 from the germline V gene are MNHEY and SVGAGI. The CDR3 sequence is 12 residues long. The CDR3 DNA is TGTGCCAGCACTGAACGGGACAGTCATCCGTTCTTC. Amino acid sequence: CASTERDSHPFF.

The chain couples TRBV5-1 to TRBJ1-6; 9 bases are shared with TRBD1. CDR1 and CDR2 from the germline V gene are SGHRS and YFSETQ. After removal of 4 bases from V and 10 bases from J, the junction contained 6 bases not matched to a gene. The CDR3 length is 14 residues. CDR3 amino acids: CASSPGQGSSPLHF. DNA for the CDR3: TGCGCCAGCAGCCCGGGACAGGGTAGCTCACCCCTCCACTTT.

The CDR3 reads CASSKEGVRPQHF. CDR3 nucleotide sequence: TGTGCCAGCAGCAAAGAAGGGGTTAGGCCCCAGCATTTT. The genes are TRBV21-1 and TRBJ1-5; the table's TRBD1 call for D was not verified on the DNA. TRBV21-1 represents a pseudogene. This CDR3 region has 13 residues.

The V gene is TRBV2, the J gene TRBJ1-4; 7 bases align to TRBD1. Germline CDR1 SNHLY, CDR2 FYNNEI. CDR3 length: 17 residues. The V gene end was trimmed by 5 bases and the J gene end by 4 bases; junction bases not matched to a gene: 13. The CDR3 sequence is CASSRDRDGAYNEKLFF. The CDR3 nucleotides are TGTGCCAGCAGTAGAGACAGGGATGGGGCCTATAATGAAAAACTGTTTTTT.

V and J are TRBV7-2 and TRBJ2-5; 9 nucleotides line up with TRBD1. Trimming at V came to 5 bases and at J to 4 bases, leaving 8 bases not matched to a gene. Germline V lookup: CDR1 SGHTA, CDR2 FQGNSA. The CDR3 has 15 residues. The CDR3 DNA reads as TGTGCCAGCAGCCGTCTGGGGACAGGGATAGAGACCCAGTACTTC. Its translation is CASSRLGTGIETQYF.

The chain carries TRBV4-2 and TRBJ2-7; TRBD1 aligns across 7 bases. Per germline, CDR1 LGHNA and CDR2 YNFKEQ. The CDR3 covers 14 residues. The ends lost 6 bases at V and 3 bases at J; junction bases unmatched: 8. The CDR3 DNA sequence: TGTGCCAGCAGTCGAAACCGGGACAGCTACGAGCAGTACTTC. Translated: CASSRNRDSYEQYF.

The chain employs TRBV6-1 and TRBJ2-3, with a possible D match to TRBD1 (5 bases). CDR1 is MNHNS, CDR2 SASEGT, per germline. V lost 2 bases to trimming and J lost 2 bases, with 11 bases between them. The CDR3 length is 15 residues. In DNA, the CDR3 is TGTGCCAGCAGTGAAAGGGGTAGAACCACAGATACGCAGTATTTT. Amino acid sequence: CASSERGRTTDTQYF.

This chain links TRBV7-9 with TRBJ1-1; 9 bases map to TRBD1. V trimming: 1 base; J trimming: 7 bases; junction bases outside the gene matches: 4. The CDR3 runs to 14 residues. Looked up from germline, CDR1 is SEHNR and CDR2 is FQNEAQ (reference sequence). CDR3: CASSLGTGDGEAFF. CDR3 sequence (DNA): TGTGCCAGCAGCTTAGGGACAGGGGATGGTGAAGCTTTCTTT.

Concerning this clone: One junction end does not reproduce the germline sequence, and a read error may be involved. The chain carries TRBV9 and TRBJ2-7; no clear D gene. The length of the CDR3 is 17 residues. From germline, CDR1 is SGDLS and CDR2 YYNGEE. This chain's CDR3 is CASSVSILAGSSHEQYF. DNA of the CDR3: TGTGCCAGCAGCGTATCTATCCTGGCAGGAAGCTCCCACGAGCAGTACTTC.

V and J are TRBV6-5 and TRBJ2-5; 11 positions match TRBD1. V lost 5 bases and J lost 5; bases outside the gene matches: 4. The germline V gene encodes CDR1 MNHEY and CDR2 SVGAGI. This CDR3 region has 14 residues. The CDR3 reads CASSPDRGLETQYF. The CDR3 DNA reads TGTGCCAGCAGTCCGGACAGGGGGCTTGAGACCCAGTACTTC.